Only one count was recorded for the clone carrying this T cell receptor beta chain. TCRdb keeps only in-frame clones here, not all; method: immunoSEQ multiplex PCR. The sample lists 30,000 to 45,000 clones; approximately 92% were seen once. The CDR3 runs to 16 residues. Unmatched junction bases numbered 7, after V lost 1 base and J lost 2 bases. Germline V CDR1 and CDR2: SGHAT, FQNNGV. This specimen comes from a study of T cell changes during pregnancy in multiple sclerosis. Sequences were derived from CD8+ T cells from peripheral blood mononuclear cells, sampled before pregnancy. The rearrangement links TRBV11-2 to TRBJ2-5, with 7 bases aligning to TRBD2. This sequence originates from a female donor with multiple sclerosis, enrolled in a pregnancy study. CDR3 sequence reads: CASSLGRGRRQETQYF. CDR3 DNA sequence: TGTGCCAGCAGCTTAGGGCGGGGGAGGCGACAAGAGACCCAGTACTTC.